Sequencing of this T cell receptor beta chain was carried out in a study of PD-1 blockade in mismatch repair-deficient tumors (dated by TCRdb to about 2017). Broadly, across the study: Between September 2013 and 2016, the trial enrolled 86 consecutive patients with about eleven types of mismatch repair-deficient cancer, all of whom had received prior treatment and were progressing. Tumor-associated T cell clones were tracked in the peripheral blood of patients responding to PD-1 blockade by deep sequencing of TCR CDR3 regions. Broader findings and caveats from the paper: Three of seven peptides elicited clonal expansion, yielding more than 110 unique blood TCRs, roughly 7 also found in tumor; all positive peptides derived from frameshift mutations. Tumor-resident clones, often undetectable in blood before treatment, expanded rapidly after pembrolizumab and then contracted, generally before radiologic responses.

A note on this clone: Its binding antigen is unknown. Base qualities are not at hand, and no much larger clone is one base apart.

This specimen's time point label, per the study, means: approximately 10-day in vitro stimulation with candidate neoantigen peptide 5. Mismatch repair deficiency in every enrolled patient was established by polymerase chain reaction or immunohistochemistry. TCR sequencing was carried out for three patients who responded to pembrolizumab therapy. Each of roughly 7 ELISpot-reactive candidate neoantigen peptides was used in an approximately 9-day in vitro stimulation prior to TCR sequencing. As the baseline for calculating clone fold-changes, a control culture with no peptide was run in an identical way. The phase II trial prospectively tested pembrolizumab PD-1 blockade in advanced mismatch repair-deficient cancers regardless of tissue of origin. Library preparation was by the immunoSEQ multiplex PCR assay. As for the authors' bioinformatics: Clones were defined as neoantigen-specific by significant expansion to the relevant peptide and no significant expansion to any other tested peptide. The table comes from immuneACCESS by way of TCRdb, which keeps in-frame sequences with V and J called. Part of the clones is missing from these tables; in studies checked, under half for an unresolved V gene and the rest for unknown reasons. V and J calls and clone size come straight from that table; D and trimming were deduced from the DNA. Counted in this sample were approximately 15,000 clones; about 80% of them appeared once. The ten most abundant clones make up about 10% of the sample.

The sample in question was cells cultured in vitro, obtained from a patient treated with pembrolizumab. The receptor was derived from an adult with mismatch repair-deficient cancer.

The nucleotides read TGTGCCACCCTCGGGGGTTTTAACTATGGCTACACCTTC. Translated, this is CATLGGFNYGYTF. The chain is assembled from TRBV27 and TRBJ1-2; TRBD1 is perhaps the D gene, given 5 matching bases. The CDR3 starts with the cysteine, ends with the phenylalanine, and has 13 residues. Only CDR3 DNA remains: 39 bases, in frame from the first base. For CDR1 and CDR2, the germline V gene (reference sequence) lists MNHEY and SMNVEV. Deletion took 10 bases off V and 1 base off J, with a span of 13 bases between the germline ends.